This T cell receptor (beta chain) was sequenced for a study of blood T cell repertoires in COVID-19. Per the germline V gene, CDR1 is MNHEY and CDR2 is SVGAGI. The CDR3 totals 12 residues. Trimming took off 6 bases at V and 6 bases at J, with 9 bases between the two ends. Some clones are missing from TCRdb's copy, which holds only in-frame ones; the method was immunoSEQ multiplex PCR. There are 220,000 or so clones in the sample; 85% to 90% occur only once, and 3% to 4% lies in the top ten. Recruits, aged about 18 to 95 years, lived in about two dozen US areas. Participants' reported clinical history set cohort assignment.

This TCR came from a woman between 18 and 29 years old in a cohort exposed to, infected with or recovered from COVID-19 (not recorded which). The sample was PBMCs or T cells enriched from blood (not recorded which). The chain links TRBV6-5 to TRBJ1-5; maybe TRBD1 (5 bases). In DNA, the CDR3 is TGTGCCAGCAGGGATCAGGGTCAGCCCCAGCATTTT. Protein sequence: CASRDQGQPQHF.